This T cell receptor beta chain is drawn from a study of beta chain features in type 1 diabetes. This clone has a handful of counts. Sequenced material consisted of expressed TCRB transcripts (all of the isolated RNA was reverse transcribed). Measured with immunoSEQ multiplex PCR; TCRdb has only the in-frame clones, and not every one. The sample consists of some 410,000 clones, about 14% of them appearing once. The J segment lost 1 base and the V segment lost 4 bases, leaving 8 bases of the junction unmatched. CDR1 is SNHLY and CDR2 is FYNNEI in the germline V gene. This CDR3 region has 17 residues. Material: naive CD4+ T cells from blood. The chain carries TRBV2 and TRBJ2-3; TRBD2 matches at 10 bases. This TCR derives from a man between 25 and 39 years old in good health. The CDR3 nucleotides read TGTGCCAGCAGTGGCCAGCGGGGGGGTTTGGGCACAGATACGCAGTATTTT. Translating gives CASSGQRGGLGTDTQYF.